Each of the 26 T cell receptor beta chains below was sequenced from the same sample in a study of cytomegalovirus exposure and HLA in healthy donors. Vbeta (60) and Jbeta (13) primers were used in the PCR. Measured with immunoSEQ multiplex PCR; TCRdb has only the in-frame clones, and not every one. The repertoire has under 200,000 clones, approximately 80% of them found once; the top ten carry about 3.5%. Sample: PBMCs. The receptors stem from a man aged 40-50 years in good health and CMV-seropositive.

The V call is TRBV6-4, the J call TRBJ2-3; 7 bases map to TRBD1. The CDR3 sequence is 15 residues long. Germline V gives CDR1 MRHNA, CDR2 SNTAGT. With V trimmed by 6 bases and J by 0 bases, 6 bases remained unmatched. CDR3 sequence reads: CASRGTGASTDTQYF. CDR3 nucleotides: TGTGCCAGCAGAGGCACAGGGGCGAGCACAGATACGCAGTATTTT.

This chain uses TRBV11-2 with TRBJ2-7; 7 bases map to TRBD1. V shed 0 bases, J shed 4 bases, and the junction held 6 bases outside the gene matches. CDR1 is SGHAT, CDR2 FQNNGV, per germline. There are 15 residues in the CDR3. The CDR3 bases are TGTGCCAGCAGCTTAGAACCCCTGGACAGGTACGAGCAGTACTTC. Protein sequence: CASSLEPLDRYEQYF.

This chain uses TRBV20-1 with TRBJ1-2, with D hard to call. There are 11 residues in the CDR3. Germline V gene lookup returns CDR1 DFQATT and CDR2 SNEGSKA (reference sequence). Between the trimmed V and J ends, which lost 4 bases and 0 bases, there was a span of 3 bases. Here the CDR3 DNA reads TGCAGTGCTACATCTAACTATGGCTACACCTTC. Translating it yields CSATSNYGYTF.

The chain joins TRBV7-2 to TRBJ1-2, with 7 bases identical to TRBD1. Losses at the gene ends were 1 base for V and 8 bases for J; bases not matched to a gene: 16. The CDR3 runs to 17 residues. Germline CDR1 and CDR2: SGHTA and FQGNSA. The CDR3 loop is CASSLGVPGTASIGYTF. In nucleotides, the CDR3 is TGTGCCAGCAGCTTAGGGGTACCCGGGACAGCGTCAATAGGCTACACCTTC.

The rearrangement links TRBV7-9 to TRBJ1-2, with D perhaps matching TRBD1 (5 bases). CDR1 and CDR2 (germline): SEHNR, FQNEAQ (reference sequence). Trimming removed 1 base at V and 7 bases at J, with 10 bases between. This CDR3 comprises 13 residues. The CDR3 here is CASSLEQESGYTF. For the CDR3, the DNA is TGTGCCAGCAGCTTAGAACAGGAGTCTGGCTACACCTTC.

The chain employs TRBV7-2 and TRBJ2-7; unclear D gene. The CDR3 contains 15 residues. CDR1 and CDR2 from the germline V gene are SGHTA and FQGNSA. With 0 bases removed from V and 0 bases from J, the gap between germline ends came to 9 bases. The CDR3 nucleotides read TGTGCCAGCAGCTTAGCGGGCGCCCTCTCCTACGAGCAGTACTTC. Encoded protein: CASSLAGALSYEQYF.

A remark on this clone: This sample also contains other DNA sequences that code for the same CDR3. The V gene is TRBV4-2, the J gene TRBJ1-1; the D is unclear. With 0 bases removed from V and 1 base from J, the gap between germline ends came to 6 bases. Germline V gene sequence: CDR1 LGHNA, CDR2 YNFKEQ. The CDR3 is 14 residues long. The CDR3 DNA reads as TGTGCCAGCAGCCAAGATAGAGGGAACACTGAAGCTTTCTTT. Protein product: CASSQDRGNTEAFF.

The chain employs TRBV15 and TRBJ2-7; 9 bases are a match to TRBD2. V dropped 0 bases and J dropped 6; count of bases not matched to a gene: 6. Per germline, CDR1 LNHNV and CDR2 YYDKDF (reference sequence). The CDR3 sequence is 15 residues long. This CDR3 reads CATSRDQLAGLEQYF. CDR3 DNA sequence: TGTGCCACCAGCAGAGATCAGCTAGCGGGACTCGAGCAGTACTTC.

The chain has TRBV28 and TRBJ2-7; 12 bases match TRBD2. This CDR3 has 15 residues. CDR1 is MDHEN, CDR2 SYDVKM, per germline. Trimming cost V 6 bases and J 0 bases; bases outside gene matches: 3. CDR3 sequence (DNA): TGTGCCAGCAGCAGGACTAGCGGGATCTCCTACGAGCAGTACTTC. This sequence encodes CASSRTSGISYEQYF. Combining the CDR3 with reference TRBV28 and TRBJ2-7 gives the whole variable domain DVKVTQSSRYLVKRTGEKVFLECVQDMDHENMFWYRQDPGLGLRLIYFSYDVKMKEKGDIPEGYSVSREKKERFSLILESASTNQTSMYLCASSRTSGISYEQYFGPGTRLTVT.

The V call is TRBV27, the J call TRBJ2-3; TRBD1 matches 12 bases. Germline CDR1 and CDR2: MNHEY and SMNVEV (reference sequence). The CDR3 extends over 15 amino acids. V dropped 1 base and J dropped 6; count of bases not matched to a gene: 2. The CDR3 DNA sequence: TGTGCCAGCAGTTTATGGGGACAGGGGGCGGATACGCAGTATTTT. This encodes CASSLWGQGADTQYF.

The J gene is TRBJ2-1, the V gene TRBV5-1, with TRBD2 matching 7 bases. Germline-derived CDR1 and CDR2 are SGHRS and YFSETQ. With 0 bases clipped from V and 4 bases from J, the junction kept 4 bases outside the gene matches. There are 15 residues in the CDR3. CDR3 residues: CASSLGVGGYNEQFF. The CDR3 DNA reads TGCGCCAGCAGCTTGGGTGTCGGGGGGTACAATGAGCAGTTCTTC. Supplemented by reference TRBV5-1 and TRBJ2-1, the full variable domain reads KAGVTQTPRYLIKTRGQQVTLSCSPISGHRSVSWYQQTPGQGLQFLFEYFSETQRNKGNFPGRFSGRQFSNSRSEMNVSTLELGDSALYLCASSLGVGGYNEQFFGPGTRLTVL.

V usage is TRBV29-1 and J usage is TRBJ2-5, with 10 bases matching TRBD2. Germline V CDR1 and CDR2: SQVTM, ANQGSEA. Trimming took 4 bases from V and 5 from J; bases not matched to a gene: 4. The CDR3 contains 13 residues. CDR3 region: CSVGTSGSETQYF. Written as DNA, the CDR3 is TGCAGCGTTGGGACTAGCGGCTCCGAGACCCAGTACTTC.

This clone was seen a handful of times. The chain is built from TRBV19 and TRBJ1-2; 11 bases agree with TRBD1. Germline V gene lookup returns CDR1 LNHDA and CDR2 SQIVND (reference sequence). CDR3 size: 17 residues. V lost 3 bases to trimming and J lost 2 bases; unmatched junction nucleotides: 8. The CDR3 sequence: CASSIPPGQGGNYGYTF. CDR3 nucleotides: TGTGCCAGTAGTATCCCCCCGGGACAGGGGGGAAACTATGGCTACACCTTC.

The V and J genes are TRBV18 and TRBJ2-2, with unresolved D. The V end was cut by 1 base, the J end by 3 bases, with 6 bases between. Germline V gene lookup returns CDR1 KGHSH and CDR2 LQKENI. This CDR3 spans 14 amino acids. CDR3 coding DNA: TGTGCCAGCTCACCACGGCAGGACACCGGGGAGCTGTTTTTT. Protein sequence: CASSPRQDTGELFF.

This chain links TRBV9 with TRBJ1-2; D is uncertain. The CDR3 consists of 12 residues. In germline, CDR1 is SGDLS, CDR2 YYNGEE. Trimming took off 4 bases at V and 7 bases at J, with 11 bases between the two ends. The CDR3 is CASSRDTVGYTF. Written as DNA, the CDR3 is TGTGCCAGCAGCCGAGACACGGTTGGCTACACCTTC.

J is TRBJ2-1 and V is TRBV5-6; 7 nucleotides match TRBD2. This CDR3 comprises 14 residues. Germline-derived CDR1 and CDR2 are SGHDT and YYEEEE. V shed 3 bases, J shed 4 bases, and the junction held 4 bases outside the gene matches. The CDR3 nucleotides are TGTGCCAGCAGCTCCACGGGACTATACAATGAGCAGTTCTTC. It translates to CASSSTGLYNEQFF. The whole variable domain, filled in from reference TRBV5-6 and TRBJ2-1, reads DAGVTQSPTHLIKTRGQQVTLRCSPKSGHDTVSWYQQALGQGPQFIFQYYEEEERQRGNFPDRFSGHQFPNYSSELNVNALLLGDSALYLCASSSTGLYNEQFFGPGTRLTVL.

This clone has just one count. The rearrangement uses TRBV2 and TRBJ2-7; D unclear. V was pared by 1 base and J by 6 bases, with 10 bases between. Per germline, CDR1 SNHLY and CDR2 FYNNEI. CDR3 length: 13 residues. In DNA form, the CDR3 reads TGTGCCAGCAGTGAAGAGGCGGCTCGCGAGCAGTACTTC. It specifies CASSEEAAREQYF.

V is TRBV19 and J is TRBJ1-4; 12 bases map to TRBD1. Germline V gene sequence: CDR1 LNHDA, CDR2 SQIVND (reference sequence). The junction had 6 bases not matched to a gene; V was cut back by 5 bases and J by 8 bases. The CDR3 is 15 amino acids. The chain's CDR3 is CASSPGQGASEKLFF. CDR3 nucleotides: TGTGCCAGTAGTCCGGGACAGGGGGCTTCAGAAAAACTGTTTTTT.

The chain links TRBV5-6 to TRBJ2-5, with D unresolved. Trimming took off 0 bases at V and 2 bases at J, with 5 bases between the two ends. The CDR3 consists of 13 residues. Germline values: CDR1 SGHDT, CDR2 YYEEEE. CDR3: CASSLDRQETQYF. In DNA, the CDR3 is TGTGCCAGCAGCTTGGACAGACAAGAGACCCAGTACTTC.

The chain carries TRBV4-3 and TRBJ2-5; 11 bases align to TRBD2. This CDR3 has 15 residues. After removal of 4 bases from V and 7 bases from J, the junction contained 8 bases not matched to a gene. Germline V gene data show CDR1 as LGHNA and CDR2 as YSLEER. CDR3 DNA: TGCGCCAGCAGCCCACTTAGCGGGAGGGGAGGGACCCAGTACTTC. Amino acids: CASSPLSGRGGTQYF.

V usage is TRBV6-6 and J usage is TRBJ1-6; 7 nucleotides agree with TRBD1. Germline-derived CDR1 and CDR2 are MNHNY and SVGAGI (reference sequence). The CDR3 totals 13 residues. J was trimmed by 10 bases and V by 5 bases; bases with no gene match: 5. The CDR3 sequence is CASSRTGESPLHF. The CDR3 DNA reads as TGTGCCAGCAGTAGGACAGGTGAATCACCCCTCCACTTT.

The chain links TRBV28 to TRBJ1-2, with D uncertain. This CDR3 is built from 13 residues. In germline, CDR1 is MDHEN, CDR2 SYDVKM. Trimming cost V 7 bases and J 6 bases, with 15 bases left between them. CDR3 loop: CASNKPPPHGYTF. The CDR3 region has the DNA TGTGCCAGCAACAAACCTCCCCCACATGGCTACACCTTC.

This clone was seen only once. The V and J genes are TRBV4-3 and TRBJ2-5; TRBD1 matches at 7 bases. The germline V gene encodes CDR1 LGHNA and CDR2 YSLEER. The CDR3 contains 15 residues. Germline trimming cut 0 bases from V and 4 bases from J; bases unmatched to any gene: 5. CDR3 region: CASSQDSQGRETQYF. For the CDR3, the DNA is TGCGCCAGCAGCCAAGATTCACAGGGGAGAGAGACCCAGTACTTC.

This chain joins TRBV27 and TRBJ2-5, with 15 bases lining up with TRBD2. The germline gives CDR1 MNHEY, CDR2 SMNVEV (reference sequence). The V gene end was trimmed by 5 bases and the J gene end by 5 bases; junction bases not matched to a gene: 0. The CDR3 consists of 14 residues. CDR3: CASSGLAGGETQYF. CDR3 nucleotide sequence: TGTGCCAGCAGTGGACTAGCGGGGGGGGAGACCCAGTACTTC.

The rearrangement joins TRBV7-3 to TRBJ1-2, with a tentative D call TRBD1 (6 bases). The length of the CDR3 is 13 residues. The V end was cut by 4 bases, the J end by 7 bases, with 13 bases between. Germline V lookup: CDR1 SGHTA, CDR2 FQGTGA. CDR3 loop: CASSSRQVGGYTF. In nucleotides, the CDR3 is TGTGCCAGCAGCTCAAGACAGGTCGGTGGCTACACCTTC.

This clone has just a few counts. This chain links TRBV19 with TRBJ1-1; 7 nucleotides line up with TRBD1. Germline CDR1 reads LNHDA; CDR2 reads SQIVND (reference sequence). The CDR3 sequence is 14 residues long. Trimming took 6 bases from V and 11 from J; bases not matched to a gene: 15. The CDR3 is CASSLPNYRGKAFF. The CDR3, as DNA: TGTGCCAGTAGCCTGCCGAATTACAGGGGAAAGGCTTTCTTT.